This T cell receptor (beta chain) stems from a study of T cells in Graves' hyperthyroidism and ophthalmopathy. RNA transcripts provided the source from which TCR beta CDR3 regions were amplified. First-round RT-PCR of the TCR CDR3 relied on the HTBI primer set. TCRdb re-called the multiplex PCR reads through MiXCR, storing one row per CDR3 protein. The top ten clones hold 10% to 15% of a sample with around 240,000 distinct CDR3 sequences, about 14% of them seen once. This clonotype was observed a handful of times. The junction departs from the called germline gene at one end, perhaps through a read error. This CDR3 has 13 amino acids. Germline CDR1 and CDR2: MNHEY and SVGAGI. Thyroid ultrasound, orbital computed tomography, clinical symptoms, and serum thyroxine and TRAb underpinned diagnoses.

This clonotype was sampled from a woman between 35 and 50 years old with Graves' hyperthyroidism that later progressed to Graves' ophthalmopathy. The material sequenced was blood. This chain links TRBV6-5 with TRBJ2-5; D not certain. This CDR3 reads CASSYSNGGETHF. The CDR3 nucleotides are TGTGCCAGCAGTTACTCGAACGGCGGCGAAACCCACTTC.